This T cell receptor beta chain was sequenced during a study of T cell responses to AZD1222 COVID-19 vaccine. Germline V gene lookup returns CDR1 SGHNT and CDR2 YENEEA. V was clipped by 5 bases and J by 2 bases, with 15 bases between them. This CDR3 contains 15 residues. Using immunoSEQ multiplex PCR, the repertoire was profiled, and TCRdb retains in-frame clones only, with some absent. This sample carries over 100,000 clones, approximately 86% of them seen once, and the ten largest clones take less than 4%. The sample consisted of peripheral blood, taken 28 days after the second dose of the MenACWY control vaccine. The source of this sequence is an adult who received the MenACWY meningococcal vaccine as a control. The chain carries TRBV11-3 and TRBJ1-1; D remains unclear. The DNA for the CDR3 is TGTGCCAGCAGCCCGGGCCTAGGGAGAAACACTGAAGCTTTCTTT. As protein: CASSPGLGRNTEAFF.